Each of the 19 T cell receptor beta chains below was sequenced from the same sample in a study of tumour-infiltrating T cells in Burkitt lymphoma. TCRdb's table, derived via immunoSEQ multiplex PCR, lists solely in-frame clones and lacks some. The top ten clones hold under 15% of a sample with 300 to 400 clones, 80% to 90% of them seen once. The material sequenced was tumor tissue. These receptor sequences come from a human donor with Burkitt lymphoma.

The chain couples TRBV6-5 to TRBJ2-2; possible D gene TRBD2, 5 bases. Trimming took 4 bases from V and 6 from J, leaving 18 bases between them. This CDR3 region has 16 residues. CDR1 is MNHEY, CDR2 SVGAGI, per germline. The CDR3: CASSWAVTRAAGELFF. CDR3 DNA sequence: TGTGCCAGCAGTTGGGCCGTCACTAGGGCGGCCGGGGAGCTGTTTTTT.

This clone occurred once. The chain is built from TRBV9 and TRBJ1-2; 9 bases align to TRBD1. The CDR3 loop spans 13 amino acids. CDR1 SGDLS and CDR2 YYNGEE come from the germline V gene. The junction had 6 bases not matched to a gene; V was cut back by 4 bases and J by 8 bases. CDR3 coding DNA: TGTGCCAGCAGCTCCACAGGGGGCTGGGGCTACACCTTC. It codes for CASSSTGGWGYTF.

The chain carries TRBV7-2 and TRBJ1-4; TRBD1 might be the D (5 bases). There are 13 residues in the CDR3. CDR1 SGHTA and CDR2 FQGNSA come from the germline V gene. Between the trimmed V and J ends, which lost 2 bases and 7 bases, there was a span of 8 bases. CDR3 sequence: CASSLQGFEKLFF. CDR3 DNA: TGTGCCAGCAGCTTACAGGGTTTTGAAAAACTGTTTTTT.

The genes are TRBV2 and TRBJ2-1, with D perhaps TRBD2 (5 bases). The CDR3 spans 13 residues. Per germline, CDR1 SNHLY and CDR2 FYNNEI. The V end lost 8 bases, the J end lost 4 bases, and 12 bases lay between the germline ends. CDR3 residues: CASVHGEYNEQFF. The CDR3 DNA reads TGTGCCAGCGTTCACGGGGAATACAATGAGCAGTTCTTC.

The gene calls are TRBV15 and TRBJ1-4; perhaps TRBD1 as D (5 bases). From germline, CDR1 is LNHNV and CDR2 YYDKDF (reference sequence). V was trimmed by 5 bases and J by 8 bases, leaving 15 bases between them. The CDR3 is 14 amino acids. Written as DNA, the CDR3 is TGTGCCACCAGCCCAGGGTCCACGGGGGAAAAACTGTTTTTT. It encodes CATSPGSTGEKLFF.

The chain recombines TRBV28 with TRBJ2-3, with D unclear. The CDR3 contains 14 residues. CDR1 MDHEN and CDR2 SYDVKM come from the germline V gene. The V and J ends lost 5 bases and 3 bases respectively, with 12 bases between them. This CDR3 is CASSRTFRTDTQYF. The CDR3 DNA reads TGTGCCAGCAGTCGGACCTTTAGGACAGATACGCAGTATTTT.

This clone was picked up a small number of times. The CDR3 spells CASSYGSSYNEQFF. DNA of the CDR3: TGTGCCAGCAGTTACGGGAGCTCCTACAATGAGCAGTTCTTC. The chain joins TRBV6-5 to TRBJ2-1, with D tentatively TRBD2 (5 bases). This CDR3 has 14 amino acids. The germline gives CDR1 MNHEY, CDR2 SVGAGI. Trimming shortened V by 2 bases and J by 0 bases, and 5 bases separated the two germline ends.

This chain connects TRBV30 to TRBJ1-5; 7 bases match TRBD1. Germline loops: CDR1 GTSNPN, CDR2 SVGIG (reference sequence). The CDR3 has 14 amino acids. Trimming took 2 bases from V and 4 from J; bases not matched to a gene: 5. In DNA, the CDR3 is TGTGCCTGGAGTAGGGACAGCTGGAATCAGCCCCAGCATTTT. Translated: CAWSRDSWNQPQHF.

This chain links TRBV28 with TRBJ2-3; no clear D gene. This CDR3 region has 14 residues. From germline, CDR1 is MDHEN and CDR2 SYDVKM. Trimming took 5 bases from V and 6 from J, leaving 15 bases between them. The CDR3, as DNA: TGTGCCAGCAGTCTTTATACGAGCATTGATACGCAGTATTTT. Translation: CASSLYTSIDTQYF.

This clone appeared a few times. This chain connects TRBV2 to TRBJ2-7; D is uncertain. Germline lookup yields CDR1 SNHLY and CDR2 FYNNEI. V was cut by 8 bases and J by 4 bases, with 12 bases left in between. The CDR3 totals 12 residues. The CDR3 nucleotides read TGTGCCAGCTCTTATTCACCTTACGAGCAGTACTTC. Protein: CASSYSPYEQYF.

The J gene is TRBJ2-3, the V gene TRBV7-3; 7 bases are a match to TRBD2. This CDR3 has 13 residues. The germline CDR1 and CDR2 sequences are SGHTA and FQGTGA. Trimming removed 5 bases from V and 11 bases from J; junction bases left unmatched: 10. Here the CDR3 DNA reads TGTGCCAGCAGCCCGGGACTATTCTATGGGCAGTATTTT. It translates to CASSPGLFYGQYF.

The chain carries TRBV19 and TRBJ1-3, with 8 bases that match TRBD1. The V gene's germline CDR1 is LNHDA and CDR2 SQIVND (reference sequence). The CDR3 runs to 15 residues. V was clipped by 7 bases and J by 4 bases; unmatched bases: 9. The CDR3 is CASKGTGRGGNTIYF. CDR3 bases: TGTGCCAGTAAGGGGACAGGCCGAGGGGGAAACACCATATATTTT.

A few counts support this clone. The chain links TRBV27 to TRBJ1-2; 7 bases fit TRBD1. Germline CDR1 is MNHEY and CDR2 is SMNVEV (reference sequence). CDR3 length: 14 residues. V lost 3 bases and J lost 3; bases outside the gene matches: 4. In nucleotides, the CDR3 is TGTGCCAGCAGTTTTGGAGGGGGCTACTATGGCTACACCTTC. It is translated as CASSFGGGYYGYTF.

The rearrangement links TRBV9 to TRBJ1-1; 10 nucleotides line up with TRBD1. With V trimmed by 1 base and J by 8 bases, 8 bases remained unmatched. Germline values: CDR1 SGDLS, CDR2 YYNGEE. The CDR3 extends over 15 amino acids. The CDR3 DNA reads TGTGCCAGCAGCGTATCCGGGACAGGGGATCGAGAAGCTTTCTTT. It translates to CASSVSGTGDREAFF. Complete variable domain (other parts from reference TRBV9 and TRBJ1-1): DSGVTQTPKHLITATGQRVTLRCSPRSGDLSVYWYQQSLDQGLQFLIQYYNGEERAKGNILERFSAQQFPDLHSELNLSSLELGDSALYFCASSVSGTGDREAFFGQGTRLTVV.

This sequence joins TRBV9 and TRBJ1-3; D unclear. CDR3 length equals 12 residues. V was trimmed by 0 bases and J by 2 bases, leaving 0 bases between them. Germline lookup yields CDR1 SGDLS and CDR2 YYNGEE. The CDR3 here is CASSVAGNTIYF. The CDR3, as DNA: TGTGCCAGCAGCGTAGCTGGAAACACCATATATTTT.

This clone was counted a single time. This chain links TRBV29-1 with TRBJ2-7; the match to TRBD1 covers 9 bases. Trimming cost V 7 bases and J 7 bases; bases outside gene matches: 14. This CDR3 is 14 amino acids long. Germline V gene sequence: CDR1 SQVTM, CDR2 ANQGSEA. The CDR3 region is CSAGGRDRVEEQYF. Here the CDR3 DNA reads TGCAGCGCCGGGGGCCGGGACAGGGTCGAAGAGCAGTACTTC.

By its share, this clone is hyperexpanded. V and J are TRBV6-1 and TRBJ2-3, with D perhaps TRBD1 or TRBD2 (6 bases each). Trimming took 4 bases from V and 5 from J, leaving 10 bases between them. The CDR3 contains 13 residues. Looked up from germline, CDR1 is MNHNS and CDR2 is SASEGT. CDR3 sequence reads: CASSVEGGDTQYF. The DNA of the CDR3 is TGTGCCAGCAGTGTGGAGGGGGGAGATACGCAGTATTTT.

The rearrangement joins TRBV5-1 to TRBJ1-1; D is undetermined. CDR1 and CDR2 (germline): SGHRS, YFSETQ. The CDR3 sequence is 14 residues long. Trimming cost V 4 bases and J 0 bases, with 10 bases left between them. CDR3: CASSPEGLNTEAFF. In DNA, the CDR3 is TGCGCCAGCAGCCCGGAAGGGTTGAACACTGAAGCTTTCTTT.

V and J are TRBV10-3 and TRBJ2-1; TRBD2 matches at 13 bases. Germline-derived CDR1 and CDR2 are ENHRY and SYGVKD. The CDR3 is made up of 16 amino acids. The V gene end was trimmed by 4 bases and the J gene end by 6 bases; junction bases not matched to a gene: 6. Here the CDR3 DNA reads TGTGCCATCAGTGCTGGACTAGCGGGAGATGGCAATGAGCAGTTCTTC. Protein sequence: CAISAGLAGDGNEQFF.